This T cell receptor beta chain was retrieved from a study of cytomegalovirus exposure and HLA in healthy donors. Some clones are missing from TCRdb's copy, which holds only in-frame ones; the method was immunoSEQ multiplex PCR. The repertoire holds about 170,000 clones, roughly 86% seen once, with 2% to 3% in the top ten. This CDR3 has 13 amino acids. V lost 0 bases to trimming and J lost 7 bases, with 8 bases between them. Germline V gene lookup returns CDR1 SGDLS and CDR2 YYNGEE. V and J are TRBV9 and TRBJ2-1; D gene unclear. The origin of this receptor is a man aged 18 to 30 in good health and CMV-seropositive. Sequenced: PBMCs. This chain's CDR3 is CASSVGLENEQFF. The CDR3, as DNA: TGTGCCAGCAGCGTAGGGCTGGAGAATGAGCAGTTCTTC.